This T cell receptor beta chain derives from a study of breast tumors, draining lymph nodes, adjacent tissues. TCRdb re-derived calls from the multiplex PCR reads in MiXCR, one entry per CDR3 protein. In the table there are fewer than 200,000 distinct CDR3 sequences, 33% of which are singletons. Broader study findings: Tumor repertoires ranked between lymph nodes and nontumor tissue in diversity, with V and J gene preferences. The lymph node origin of tumor T cells was framed as consistent with a hypothesis, not demonstrated. Tumor and nontumor repertoires were significantly more similar in luminal-like than in basal-like breast cancer. Data fit most tumor T cells coming from lymph node, expanding in tumor.

Ten or more counts support this clonotype. The antigen remains unidentified. The lymph nodes were axillary draining lymph nodes from breast cancer patients. Germline CDR1 and CDR2: SNHLY and FYNNEI. The CDR3 consists of 16 residues. Deletions cut 4 bases from V and 1 base from J, with 13 bases between. Sequenced input: axillary lymph node tissue. V usage is TRBV2 and J usage is TRBJ2-2, with D possibly matching TRBD1 (5 bases). The TCR sequence derives from a female donor with breast cancer. Some clones in this sample may be carry-over from other donors' samples. This CDR3 is CASSARQLRNTGELFF. CDR3 DNA: TGTGCCAGCAGTGCAAGACAGTTAAGGAACACCGGGGAGCTGTTTTTT.